The T cell receptor beta chain described here comes from a study of cytomegalovirus exposure and HLA in healthy donors. Germline assignment: CDR1 MNHNY and CDR2 SVGAGI (reference sequence). Trimming removed 3 bases from V and 0 bases from J; junction bases left unmatched: 5. There are 15 residues in the CDR3. Study findings and constraints: More clonal expansion characterized HLA-associated TCR beta chains than equally common others in a later analysis. Segments of the TCR beta V type were, in most cases, productive about 87% or about 30% of the time in an earlier analysis.

Concerning this clone: Its cognate antigen is unknown.

60 Vbeta and 13 Jbeta primers were used in PCR. TCRdb's copy holds only in-frame clones and misses some; the assay was immunoSEQ multiplex PCR. The data show about 140,000 clones, approximately 61% seen once. This clonotype originated in a human donor in good health. The rearrangement joins TRBV6-6 to TRBJ2-7; 7 positions agree with TRBD1. The material sequenced was PBMCs. The CDR3 reads CASSYEGAGSYEQYF. The CDR3 DNA is TGTGCCAGCAGTTATGAGGGGGCGGGCTCCTACGAGCAGTACTTC.